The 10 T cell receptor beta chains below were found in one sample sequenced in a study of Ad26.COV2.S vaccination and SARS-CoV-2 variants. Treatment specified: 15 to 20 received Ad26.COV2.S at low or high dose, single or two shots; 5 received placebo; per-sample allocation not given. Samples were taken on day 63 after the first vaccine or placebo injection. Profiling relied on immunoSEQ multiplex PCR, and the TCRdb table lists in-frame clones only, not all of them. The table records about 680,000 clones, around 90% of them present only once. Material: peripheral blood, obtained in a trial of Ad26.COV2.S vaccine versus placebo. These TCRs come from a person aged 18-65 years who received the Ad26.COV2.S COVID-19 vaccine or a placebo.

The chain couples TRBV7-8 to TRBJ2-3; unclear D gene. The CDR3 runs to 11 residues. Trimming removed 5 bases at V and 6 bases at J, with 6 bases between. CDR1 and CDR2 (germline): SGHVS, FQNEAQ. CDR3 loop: CASSPYDTQYF. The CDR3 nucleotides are TGTGCCAGCAGCCCGTACGATACGCAGTATTTT.

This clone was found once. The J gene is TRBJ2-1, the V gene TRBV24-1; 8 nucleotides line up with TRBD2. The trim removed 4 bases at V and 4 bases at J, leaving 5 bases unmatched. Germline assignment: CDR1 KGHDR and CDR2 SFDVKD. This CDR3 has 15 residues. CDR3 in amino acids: CATSDGRAGYNEQFF. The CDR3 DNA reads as TGTGCCACCAGTGACGGGAGGGCCGGGTACAATGAGCAGTTCTTC.

As DNA, the CDR3 is TGTGCCAGCAGTCCAGACAGGCCATACGATGGCTACACCTTC. Its translation is CASSPDRPYDGYTF. The chain couples TRBV27 to TRBJ1-2; possibly TRBD1 for D (6 bases). The V end was cut by 5 bases, the J end by 6 bases, with 16 bases between. The CDR3 consists of 14 residues. Germline CDR1 reads MNHEY; CDR2 reads SMNVEV (reference sequence).

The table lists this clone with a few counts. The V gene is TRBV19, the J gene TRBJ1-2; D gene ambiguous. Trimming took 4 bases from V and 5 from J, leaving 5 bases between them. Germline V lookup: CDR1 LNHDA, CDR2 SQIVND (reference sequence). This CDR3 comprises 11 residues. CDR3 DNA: TGTGCCAGTAGTAAACTGTATGGCTACACCTTC. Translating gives CASSKLYGYTF.

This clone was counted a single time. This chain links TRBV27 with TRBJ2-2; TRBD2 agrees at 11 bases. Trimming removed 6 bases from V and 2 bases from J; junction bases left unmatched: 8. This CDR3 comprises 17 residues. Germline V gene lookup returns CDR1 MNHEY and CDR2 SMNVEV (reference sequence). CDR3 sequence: CASRPLSGRGNTGELFF. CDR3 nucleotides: TGTGCCAGCAGGCCCCTTAGCGGGAGGGGAAACACCGGGGAGCTGTTTTTT.

The CDR3: CASSLWARWETQYF. CDR3 DNA sequence: TGTGCCAGCAGCTTATGGGCCAGGTGGGAGACCCAGTACTTC. The chain joins TRBV5-6 to TRBJ2-5; D not certain. The germline V gene has CDR1 SGHDT and CDR2 YYEEEE. The CDR3 is 14 amino acids. V was cut by 2 bases and J by 5 bases, with 13 bases left in between.

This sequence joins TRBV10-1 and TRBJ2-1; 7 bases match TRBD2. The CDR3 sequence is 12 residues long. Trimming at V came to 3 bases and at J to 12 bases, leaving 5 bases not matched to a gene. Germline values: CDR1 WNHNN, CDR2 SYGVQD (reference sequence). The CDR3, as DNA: TGCGCCAGCAGTGACCGGGAGCGGGGGCAGTTCTTC. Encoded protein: CASSDRERGQFF.

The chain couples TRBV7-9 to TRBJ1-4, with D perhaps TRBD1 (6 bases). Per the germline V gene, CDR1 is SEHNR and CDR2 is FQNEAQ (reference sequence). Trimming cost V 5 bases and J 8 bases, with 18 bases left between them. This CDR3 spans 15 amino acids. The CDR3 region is CASSPSGGLGEKLFF. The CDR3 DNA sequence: TGTGCCAGCAGCCCTAGTGGGGGCCTCGGGGAAAAACTGTTTTTT.

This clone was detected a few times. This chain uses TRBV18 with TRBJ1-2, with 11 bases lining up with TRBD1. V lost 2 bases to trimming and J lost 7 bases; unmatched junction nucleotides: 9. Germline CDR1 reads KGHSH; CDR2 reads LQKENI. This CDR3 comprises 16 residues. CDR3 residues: CASSPTRGTGGSGYTF. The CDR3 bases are TGTGCCAGCTCACCAACCAGAGGGACAGGGGGTAGTGGCTACACCTTC. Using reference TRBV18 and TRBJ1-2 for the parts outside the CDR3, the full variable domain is NAGVMQNPRHLVRRRGQEARLRCSPMKGHSHVYWYRQLPEEGLKFMVYLQKENIIDESGMPKERFSAEFPKEGPSILRIQQVVRGDSAAYFCASSPTRGTGGSGYTFGSGTRLTVV.

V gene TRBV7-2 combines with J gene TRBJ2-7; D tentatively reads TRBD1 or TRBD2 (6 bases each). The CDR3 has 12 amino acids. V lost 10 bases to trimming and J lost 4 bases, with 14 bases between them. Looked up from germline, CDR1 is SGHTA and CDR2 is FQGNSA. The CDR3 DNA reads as TGTGCCACAGGGGACTCCTCATACGAGCAGTACTTC. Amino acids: CATGDSSYEQYF.